Presented here are 17 T cell receptor beta chains from one specimen sequenced in a study of cytomegalovirus exposure and HLA in healthy donors. Generated by immunoSEQ multiplex PCR, the TCRdb table keeps only in-frame clones and is missing some. The sample includes roughly 250,000 clones, around nine tenths seen only once; the top ten take 2.6%. The sequenced sample consisted of PBMCs. Receptor source: a young man in good health and CMV-seronegative.

The chain combines TRBV5-1 with TRBJ1-3; D possibly corresponds to TRBD1 (5 bases). V was clipped by 0 bases and J by 3 bases, with 13 bases between them. This CDR3 has 16 residues. The germline V gene has CDR1 SGHRS and CDR2 YFSETQ. The CDR3 DNA is TGCGCCAGCAGCTTGGCCGGGGGTCATTATGGAAACACCATATATTTT. Encoded protein: CASSLAGGHYGNTIYF.

The V call is TRBV7-6, the J call TRBJ1-5; 7 positions match TRBD1. The CDR3 is 15 amino acids. Germline values: CDR1 SGHVS, CDR2 FNYEAQ. V lost 3 bases, J lost 6 bases, and 8 bases stayed unmatched. The CDR3 nucleotides read TGTGCCAGCAGCTTGGATAAGGGGGCAGTTCAGCCCCAGCATTTT. This codes for CASSLDKGAVQPQHF. The entire variable domain, with the rest obtained from reference TRBV7-6 and TRBJ1-5, is as follows: GAGVSQSPRYKVTKRGQDVALRCDPISGHVSLYWYRQALGQGPEFLTYFNYEAQQDKSGLPNDRFSAERPEGSISTLTIQRTEQRDSAMYRCASSLDKGAVQPQHFGDGTRLSIL.

The chain couples TRBV7-2 to TRBJ2-5; tentatively, D is TRBD1 (6 bases). V was clipped by 2 bases and J by 4 bases, with 11 bases between them. Looked up from germline, CDR1 is SGHTA and CDR2 is FQGNSA. This CDR3 has 14 residues. The CDR3 nucleotides are TGTGCCAGCAGCTTACAACAGGGTCGAGAGACCCAGTACTTC. This translates into CASSLQQGRETQYF.

This chain links TRBV6-5 with TRBJ2-7; D remains unclear. This CDR3 spans 12 amino acids. With 3 bases removed from V and 3 bases from J, the gap between germline ends came to 6 bases. CDR1 is MNHEY and CDR2 is SVGAGI in the germline V gene. CDR3 sequence: CASSYGLYEQYF. The DNA for the CDR3 is TGTGCCAGCAGTTATGGGCTCTACGAGCAGTACTTC.

V gene TRBV18 combines with J gene TRBJ1-2; 7 positions agree with TRBD1. Germline values: CDR1 KGHSH, CDR2 LQKENI. This CDR3 has 13 residues. Unmatched junction bases numbered 6, after V lost 5 bases and J lost 6 bases. The CDR3 DNA sequence: TGTGCCAGCTCAATGGCTACAGGGGATGGCTACACCTTC. This sequence encodes CASSMATGDGYTF.

This clone was seen only a few times. V usage is TRBV14 and J usage is TRBJ1-2, with a tentative D call TRBD1 (5 bases). This CDR3 has 12 residues. Per the germline V gene, CDR1 is SGHDN and CDR2 is FVKESK. The V and J ends lost 4 bases and 14 bases respectively, with 17 bases between them. DNA for the CDR3: TGTGCCAGCAGCCCCTATTGGGGGGGTGAAACCTTC. Amino acids: CASSPYWGGETF.

This clone was seen a single time. This chain connects TRBV28 to TRBJ1-6; the D gene is possibly TRBD1 (5 bases). The CDR3 totals 14 residues. The germline V and J ends were trimmed by 3 bases and 8 bases, with 11 bases remaining between them. CDR1 and CDR2 from the germline V gene are MDHEN and SYDVKM. CDR3 residues: CASSLVRVDSPLHF. DNA for the CDR3: TGTGCCAGCAGTTTGGTCAGGGTGGATTCACCCCTCCACTTT. Variable domain in full (rest from reference TRBV28 and TRBJ1-6): DVKVTQSSRYLVKRTGEKVFLECVQDMDHENMFWYRQDPGLGLRLIYFSYDVKMKEKGDIPEGYSVSREKKERFSLILESASTNQTSMYLCASSLVRVDSPLHFGNGTRLTVT.

The rearrangement links TRBV5-4 to TRBJ2-7; 9 bases agree with TRBD1. The ends lost 3 bases at V and 5 bases at J; junction bases unmatched: 9. This CDR3 contains 15 residues. Germline V CDR1 and CDR2: SGHNT, YYREEE (reference sequence). The CDR3 loop reads CASSSTGTGNHEQYF. The CDR3 nucleotides are TGTGCCAGCAGCTCGACCGGGACAGGGAATCACGAGCAGTACTTC.

The gene calls are TRBV7-2 and TRBJ2-1, with D maybe TRBD2 (5 bases). Per the germline V gene, CDR1 is SGHTA and CDR2 is FQGNSA. The CDR3 covers 14 residues. Trimming removed 1 base from V and 10 bases from J, with 14 bases in between. CDR3 DNA: TGTGCCAGCAGCTTAGATGCGGCTAGCTGGGAGCAGTTCTTC. Protein product: CASSLDAASWEQFF.

The chain combines TRBV5-4 with TRBJ1-1; D remains ambiguous. The CDR3 sequence is 12 residues long. Per the germline V gene, CDR1 is SGHNT and CDR2 is YYREEE (reference sequence). V shed 1 base and J shed 1 base, with 2 bases lying between them. This CDR3 reads CASSLQNTEAFF. As DNA, the CDR3 is TGTGCCAGCAGCTTGCAGAACACTGAAGCTTTCTTT.

The V and J genes are TRBV7-9 and TRBJ2-2; the D gene is possibly TRBD1 (6 bases). The CDR3 contains 14 residues. The germline V and J ends were trimmed by 4 bases and 1 base, with 7 bases remaining between them. Per the germline V gene, CDR1 is SEHNR and CDR2 is FQNEAQ (reference sequence). Here the CDR3 reads CASSWGQNTGELFF. The CDR3 region has the DNA TGTGCCAGCAGCTGGGGACAGAACACCGGGGAGCTGTTTTTT.

This chain connects TRBV4-1 to TRBJ2-3; 11 bases are a match to TRBD2. Germline V gene sequence: CDR1 MGHRA, CDR2 YSYEKL. The CDR3 has 16 amino acids. The V and J ends lost 3 bases and 1 base, in that order; junction bases with no gene match: 3. CDR3 sequence (DNA): TGCGCCAGCAGCCAGACACTAGCGGGGGGCACAGATACGCAGTATTTT. Translating it yields CASSQTLAGGTDTQYF.

This clone was seen a handful of times. The gene calls are TRBV4-1 and TRBJ1-6; D ambiguous. CDR3 length equals 17 residues. V was shortened by 0 bases and J by 5 bases, with 14 bases between the two germline ends. CDR1 MGHRA and CDR2 YSYEKL come from the germline V gene. Here the CDR3 DNA reads TGCGCCAGCAGCCAAGATCCCGCCGGGATTAATAATTCACCCCTCCACTTT. It yields the protein CASSQDPAGINNSPLHF.

This chain uses TRBV6-5 with TRBJ1-5, with D hard to call. Trimming took off 4 bases at V and 0 bases at J, with 7 bases between the two ends. The CDR3 length is 14 residues. Germline-derived CDR1 and CDR2 are MNHEY and SVGAGI. The CDR3 loop is CASSFTVSNQPQHF. CDR3 bases: TGTGCCAGCAGTTTTACAGTTAGCAATCAGCCCCAGCATTTT.

This rearrangement joins TRBV19 to TRBJ1-2; the match to TRBD1 covers 8 bases. V was pared by 4 bases and J by 8 bases, with 6 bases of the junction left unmatched. The CDR3 consists of 13 residues. The germline gives CDR1 LNHDA, CDR2 SQIVND (reference sequence). DNA of the CDR3: TGTGCCAGTAGTACGGCAGGGACAGGAGGCTACACCTTC. As protein: CASSTAGTGGYTF.

V usage is TRBV4-2 and J usage is TRBJ2-7; 14 positions agree with TRBD2. The germline V gene encodes CDR1 LGHNA and CDR2 YNFKEQ. The CDR3 consists of 15 residues. After removal of 6 bases from V and 4 bases from J, the junction contained 5 bases not matched to a gene. CDR3 residues: CASSAGLAGEYEQYF. In DNA, the CDR3 is TGTGCCAGCAGTGCGGGACTAGCGGGAGAGTACGAGCAGTACTTC.

This sequence joins TRBV7-2 and TRBJ1-2, with a tentative D call TRBD1 (6 bases). V lost 4 bases, J lost 4 bases, and 19 bases lay in between. The CDR3 runs to 16 residues. The germline gives CDR1 SGHTA, CDR2 FQGNSA. CDR3 DNA: TGTGCCAGCAGCTCCTCACAACAACAGGGAAGCTATGGCTACACCTTC. Protein: CASSSSQQQGSYGYTF.